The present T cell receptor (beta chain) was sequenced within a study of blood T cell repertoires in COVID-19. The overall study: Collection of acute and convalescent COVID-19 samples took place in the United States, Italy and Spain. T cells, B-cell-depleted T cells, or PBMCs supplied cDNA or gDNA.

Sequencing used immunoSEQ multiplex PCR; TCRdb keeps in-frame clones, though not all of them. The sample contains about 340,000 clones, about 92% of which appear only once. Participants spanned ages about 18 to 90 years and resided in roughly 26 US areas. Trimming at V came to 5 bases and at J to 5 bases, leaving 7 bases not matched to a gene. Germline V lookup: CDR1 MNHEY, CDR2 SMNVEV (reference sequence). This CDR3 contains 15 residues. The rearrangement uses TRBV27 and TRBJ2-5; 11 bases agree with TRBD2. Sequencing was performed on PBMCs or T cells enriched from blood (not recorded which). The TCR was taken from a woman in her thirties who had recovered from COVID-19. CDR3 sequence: CASSRLAGFSETQYF. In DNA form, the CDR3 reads TGTGCCAGCAGTCGACTAGCGGGATTTAGCGAGACCCAGTACTTC.